This TCR beta chain stems from a study of blood T cell repertoires in COVID-19. Study context: The United States, Italy and Spain provided the acute and convalescent COVID-19 samples. T cells, B-cell-depleted T cells, or PBMCs supplied cDNA or gDNA.

The germline V gene has CDR1 SGHVS and CDR2 FQNEAQ. V was trimmed by 2 bases and J by 4 bases, leaving 11 bases between them. The CDR3 length is 14 residues. TCRdb's copy holds only in-frame clones and misses some; the assay was immunoSEQ multiplex PCR. The sample holds around 53,000 clones, about 70% seen once. Sequencing was performed on peripheral blood. The TCR was taken from a man aged 50-60 years with active or convalescent COVID-19. The V gene is TRBV7-8, the J gene TRBJ1-1; a weak D match, TRBD1 (6 bases). CDR3 residues: CASSLQGLITEAFF. CDR3 DNA sequence: TGTGCCAGCAGCTTACAGGGGTTGATCACTGAAGCTTTCTTT.